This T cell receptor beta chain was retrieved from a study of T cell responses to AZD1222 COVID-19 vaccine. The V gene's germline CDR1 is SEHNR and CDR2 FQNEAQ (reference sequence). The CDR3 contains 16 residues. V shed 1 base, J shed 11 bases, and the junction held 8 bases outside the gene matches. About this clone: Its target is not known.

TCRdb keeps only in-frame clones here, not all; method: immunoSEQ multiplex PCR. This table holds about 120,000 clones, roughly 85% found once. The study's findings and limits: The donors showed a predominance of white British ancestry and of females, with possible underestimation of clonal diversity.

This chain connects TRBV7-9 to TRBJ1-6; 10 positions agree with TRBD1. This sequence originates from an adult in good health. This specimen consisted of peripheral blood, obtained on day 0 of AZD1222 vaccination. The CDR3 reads CASSLGLDRGIAPLHF. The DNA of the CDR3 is TGTGCCAGCAGCTTAGGGTTGGACAGGGGGATTGCACCCCTCCACTTT.